This TCR beta chain was identified in a study of radiotherapy plus CTLA-4 blockade in lung cancer. Profiled with immunoSEQ multiplex PCR; TCRdb holds only in-frame clones, not every one. In the table there are about 31,000 clones, 70% to 85% of which are singletons. Focal radiation plus CTLA-4 blockade with ipilimumab was administered to patients who had chemo-refractory metastatic non-small-cell lung cancer. For this clone: Antigen specificity is unknown.

Study-wide findings and caveats: Peripheral blood showed expansion of tumor-derived TCR clones after radiotherapy and ipilimumab.

Germline CDR1 and CDR2: LNHDA and SQIVND (reference sequence). The length of the CDR3 is 16 residues. Trimming shortened V by 1 base and J by 0 bases, and 10 bases separated the two germline ends. Here the sequenced sample was peripheral blood, taken from a patient treated with radiotherapy plus ipilimumab. The chain links TRBV19 to TRBJ2-1, with a possible D match to TRBD1 (5 bases). This TCR was recovered from a human donor with non-small cell lung cancer who had stable disease on radiotherapy plus ipilimumab. The DNA of the CDR3 is TGTGCCAGTAGTATAGTAGCAGGGATCTCCTACAATGAGCAGTTCTTC. Translating gives CASSIVAGISYNEQFF.